One and the same sample provided the 7 T cell receptor beta chains below, sequenced in a study of cytomegalovirus exposure and HLA in healthy donors. Both 60 Vbeta primers and 13 Jbeta primers went into the PCR. Profiled with immunoSEQ multiplex PCR; TCRdb holds only in-frame clones, not every one. The table shows some 130,000 clones, with around 73% occurring only once. The sample taken for sequencing was PBMCs. These receptors were taken from a female donor in good health and CMV-seronegative.

With respect to this clone: Other DNA sequences within the sample encode an identical CDR3. This chain links TRBV5-1 with TRBJ2-7, with no clear D. Germline V CDR1 and CDR2: SGHRS, YFSETQ. The CDR3 spans 13 residues. The V end lost 4 bases, the J end lost 1 base, and 9 bases lay between the germline ends. CDR3 sequence: CASSLTLSYEQYF. The CDR3 DNA is TGCGCCAGCAGCCTCACCCTATCCTACGAGCAGTACTTC.

This clone was seen a handful of times. In nucleotides, the CDR3 is TGTGCCAGTAGCCTTATGGCAGGGTCCTACAATGAGCAGTTCTTC. Protein: CASSLMAGSYNEQFF. The V and J genes are TRBV19 and TRBJ2-1, with a possible D match to TRBD1 (5 bases). Germline CDR1 and CDR2: LNHDA and SQIVND (reference sequence). The CDR3 loop spans 15 amino acids. V was shortened by 6 bases and J by 1 base, with 13 bases between the two germline ends.

The genes are TRBV5-1 and TRBJ2-7; 8 nucleotides agree with TRBD1. Trimming took 9 bases from V and 7 from J; bases not matched to a gene: 9. Germline V CDR1 and CDR2: SGHRS, YFSETQ. The length of the CDR3 is 12 residues. In DNA form, the CDR3 reads TGCGCCAACGGACAGGGCCTTAAAGAGCAGTACTTC. Its translation is CANGQGLKEQYF.

The chain combines TRBV4-3 with TRBJ1-3; D may be TRBD1 (6 bases). CDR1 and CDR2 (germline): LGHNA, YSLEER. There are 17 residues in the CDR3. V shed 4 bases and J shed 0 bases, with 16 bases lying between them. CDR3 amino acids: CASSLVATGFSGNTIYF. CDR3 coding DNA: TGCGCCAGCAGCCTCGTGGCTACAGGGTTCTCTGGAAACACCATATATTTT.

The CDR3 reads CASSPGGYYGYTF. The CDR3 nucleotides read TGTGCCAGCAGCCCAGGGGGGTACTATGGCTACACCTTC. This rearrangement joins TRBV7-9 to TRBJ1-2; TRBD1 aligns across 7 bases. Looked up from germline, CDR1 is SEHNR and CDR2 is FQNEAQ (reference sequence). The CDR3 has 13 amino acids. V was clipped by 5 bases and J by 3 bases; unmatched bases: 3.

This rearrangement joins TRBV7-3 to TRBJ2-5, with a weak D call TRBD2 (5 bases). CDR1 and CDR2 (germline): SGHTA, FQGTGA. V lost 2 bases to trimming and J lost 2 bases, with 18 bases between them. This CDR3 spans 17 amino acids. The CDR3 DNA follows: TGTGCCAGCAGCTTATCCCCGTCGCCGGGATCACAAGAGACCCAGTACTTC. It codes for CASSLSPSPGSQETQYF.

CDR3: CASSRNQDTGELFF. The DNA for the CDR3 is TGTGCCAGCAGCCGGAATCAGGACACCGGGGAGCTGTTTTTT. The gene calls are TRBV14 and TRBJ2-2; D remains unclear. Germline CDR1 SGHDN, CDR2 FVKESK. V lost 4 bases and J lost 3, with 9 bases in between. This CDR3 has 14 residues. Full variable domain (remainder filled in from reference TRBV14 and TRBJ2-2): EAGVTQFPSHSVIEKGQTVTLRCDPISGHDNLYWYRRVMGKEIKFLLHFVKESKQDESGMPNNRFLAERTGGTYSTLKVQPAELEDSGVYFCASSRNQDTGELFFGEGSRLTVL.